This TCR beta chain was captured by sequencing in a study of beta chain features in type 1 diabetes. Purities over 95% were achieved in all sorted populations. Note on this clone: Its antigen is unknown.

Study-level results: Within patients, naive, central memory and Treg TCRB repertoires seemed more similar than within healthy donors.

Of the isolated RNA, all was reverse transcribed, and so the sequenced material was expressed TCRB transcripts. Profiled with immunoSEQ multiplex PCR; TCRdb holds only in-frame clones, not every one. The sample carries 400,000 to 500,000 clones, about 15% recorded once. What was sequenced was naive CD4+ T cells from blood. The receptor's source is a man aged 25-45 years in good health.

DNA of the CDR3: TGTGCCACCCAACTAGGGATAGGGGAAGGGAGCACAGATACGCAGTATTTT. It specifies CATQLGIGEGSTDTQYF. The chain employs TRBV15 and TRBJ2-3; perhaps D is TRBD1 or TRBD2 (5 bases each). The CDR3 extends over 17 amino acids. Trimming pared 8 bases from V and 0 bases from J, leaving 21 bases between. Germline V gene sequence: CDR1 LNHNV, CDR2 YYDKDF (reference sequence).